A selection of T cell receptor beta chains follows, all from one sample in a study of radiation and T cells in renal cell carcinoma. Using immunoSEQ multiplex PCR, the repertoire was profiled, and TCRdb retains in-frame clones only, with some absent. The sample holds 140,000 to 150,000 clones, 88% seen once. The specimen was blood, collected from a patient whose treatment included radiotherapy and nephrectomy. Receptor source: a woman aged 70-85 years with renal cell carcinoma. The CDR3 runs from the conserved cysteine through the conserved F or W. Fields, in order: V gene, D gene, CDR3 protein. The D gene is left open where the match is weak.

>TRBV7-9|.
CASSLPPGTDTQYF
>TRBV7-2|TRBD1
CASSPRAGQGKNEQFF
>TRBV7-2|TRBD2
CASSPQSSGGASNEQFF
>TRBV29-1|TRBD1
CSAGQGDTIYF
>TRBV7-9|.
CASSLEASSGNTIYF
>TRBV7-9|.
CASSAGQFPYTGELFF
>TRBV5-1|.
CASSLEPPGAYGYTF
>TRBV7-9|TRBD1
CASSQTTGAEAFF
>TRBV18|.
CASSQPLPGGNEQFF
>TRBV4-2|.
CASSPRAGGGLYEQYF
>TRBV5-4|TRBD2
CASSLVGSGVDNEQFF
>TRBV18|.
CASSPYPTQETQYF
>TRBV5-1|.
CASSLAGNVIGEQYF
>TRBV15|TRBD2
CATSRTGGRINEQFF
>TRBV5-5|.
CASSLAPQETQYF
>TRBV7-2|TRBD1
CASSLGDRGYNEQFF
>TRBV18|.
CASSPLRSSTNTGELFF
>TRBV30|TRBD1
CACNDRGQGTQYF
>TRBV19|.
CASSIGGTYTGELFF
>TRBV28|.
CASTSPEQGRAQHF
>TRBV7-2|.
CASSQSLGSDTQYF
>TRBV10-3|.
CAISEKGQQPQHF
>TRBV19|.
CASSTSSGLNEQFF
>TRBV6-5|.
CVSSMGEVRGYTF
>TRBV7-2|.
CASSSTLGGNTEAFF
>TRBV2|TRBD1
CASRSGDRSSYEQYF
>TRBV19|TRBD2
CASNPGLAGGPTGELFF
>TRBV11-2|.
CASSFIYEQYF
>TRBV6-5|TRBD2
CASRPSGGPYNEQFF
>TRBV5-3|TRBD2
CARSLAGTSSLSSYEQYF
>TRBV14|TRBD2
CASSQDRGLVTDTQYF
>TRBV15|TRBD1
CATSWAGGQSGYTF
>TRBV19|.
CASSISASKETQYF
>TRBV15|TRBD2
CATSRDGGLAGGPTDTQYF
>TRBV19|.
CASSPFGQNSGNTIYF
>TRBV5-1|TRBD1
CASSPGQRYNEQFF
>TRBV4-2|.
CASSQRGLSVGYTF